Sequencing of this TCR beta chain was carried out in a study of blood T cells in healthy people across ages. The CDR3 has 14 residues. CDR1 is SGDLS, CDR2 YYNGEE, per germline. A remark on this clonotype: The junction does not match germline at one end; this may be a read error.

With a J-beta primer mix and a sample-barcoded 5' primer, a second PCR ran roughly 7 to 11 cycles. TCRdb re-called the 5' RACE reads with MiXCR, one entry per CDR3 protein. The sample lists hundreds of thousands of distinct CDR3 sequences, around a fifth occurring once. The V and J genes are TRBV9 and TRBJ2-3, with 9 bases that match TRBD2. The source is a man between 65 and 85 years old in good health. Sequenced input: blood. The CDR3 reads CASSPSGTPDTPYF. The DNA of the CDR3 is TGTGCCAGCAGCCCTAGCGGGACGCCAGATACGCCGTATTTT.